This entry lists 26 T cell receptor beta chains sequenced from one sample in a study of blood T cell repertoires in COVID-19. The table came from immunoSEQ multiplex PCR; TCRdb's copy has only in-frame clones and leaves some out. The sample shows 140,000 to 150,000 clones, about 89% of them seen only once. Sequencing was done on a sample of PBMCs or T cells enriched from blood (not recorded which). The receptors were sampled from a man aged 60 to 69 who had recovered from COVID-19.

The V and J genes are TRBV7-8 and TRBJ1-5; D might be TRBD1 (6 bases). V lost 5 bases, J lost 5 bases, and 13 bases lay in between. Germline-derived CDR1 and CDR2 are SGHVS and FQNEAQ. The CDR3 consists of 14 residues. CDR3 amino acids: CASSRGGGDQPQHF. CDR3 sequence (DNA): TGTGCCAGCAGCCGAGGGGGGGGAGATCAGCCCCAGCATTTT.

CDR3 sequence reads: CASSYPEGAANQETQYF. CDR3 bases: TGTGCCAGCAGCTACCCTGAAGGTGCAGCGAACCAAGAGACCCAGTACTTC. The chain is built from TRBV28 and TRBJ2-5; D not resolved. Germline lookup yields CDR1 MDHEN and CDR2 SYDVKM. Trimming stripped 6 bases from V and 0 bases from J, with 20 bases between. This CDR3 is built from 17 residues.

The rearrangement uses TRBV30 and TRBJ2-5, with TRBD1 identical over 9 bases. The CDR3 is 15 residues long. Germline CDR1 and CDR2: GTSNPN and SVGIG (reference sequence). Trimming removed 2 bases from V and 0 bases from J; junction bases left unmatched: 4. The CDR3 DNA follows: TGTGCCTGGAGTAGGGGACAGGGCCACCAAGAGACCCAGTACTTC. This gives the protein CAWSRGQGHQETQYF.

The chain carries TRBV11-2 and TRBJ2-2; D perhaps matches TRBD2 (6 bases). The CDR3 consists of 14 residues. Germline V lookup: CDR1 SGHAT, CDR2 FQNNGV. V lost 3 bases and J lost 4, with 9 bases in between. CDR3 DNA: TGTGCCAGCAGCTTCCGGCGGGGCACCGGGGAGCTGTTTTTT. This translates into CASSFRRGTGELFF.

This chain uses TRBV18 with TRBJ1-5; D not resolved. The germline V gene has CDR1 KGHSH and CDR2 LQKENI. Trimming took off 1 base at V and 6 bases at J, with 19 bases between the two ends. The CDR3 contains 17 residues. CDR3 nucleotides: TGTGCCAGCTCACCACTTGGAGGAATAGCGGGGAGTCAGCCCCAGCATTTT. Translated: CASSPLGGIAGSQPQHF. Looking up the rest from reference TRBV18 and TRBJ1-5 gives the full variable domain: NAGVMQNPRHLVRRRGQEARLRCSPMKGHSHVYWYRQLPEEGLKFMVYLQKENIIDESGMPKERFSAEFPKEGPSILRIQQVVRGDSAAYFCASSPLGGIAGSQPQHFGDGTRLSIL.

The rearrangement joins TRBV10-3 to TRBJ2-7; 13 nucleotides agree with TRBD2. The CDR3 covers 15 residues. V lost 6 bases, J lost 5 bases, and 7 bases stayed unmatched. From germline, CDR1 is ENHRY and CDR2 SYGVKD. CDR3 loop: CAISPGLAGSHEQYF. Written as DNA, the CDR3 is TGTGCCATCAGCCCGGGACTAGCGGGATCCCACGAGCAGTACTTC.

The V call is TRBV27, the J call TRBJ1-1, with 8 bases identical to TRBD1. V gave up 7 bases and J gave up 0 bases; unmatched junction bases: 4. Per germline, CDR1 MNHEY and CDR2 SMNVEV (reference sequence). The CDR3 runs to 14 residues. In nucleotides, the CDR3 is TGTGCCAGCACTCGACAGGGGATGAACACTGAAGCTTTCTTT. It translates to CASTRQGMNTEAFF.

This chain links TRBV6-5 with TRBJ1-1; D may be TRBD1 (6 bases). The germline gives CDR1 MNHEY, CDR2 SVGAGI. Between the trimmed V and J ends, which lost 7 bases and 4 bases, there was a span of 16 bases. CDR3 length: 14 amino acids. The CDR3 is CASKTETGSTEAFF. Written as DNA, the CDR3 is TGTGCCAGCAAGACAGAAACAGGGAGCACTGAAGCTTTCTTT.

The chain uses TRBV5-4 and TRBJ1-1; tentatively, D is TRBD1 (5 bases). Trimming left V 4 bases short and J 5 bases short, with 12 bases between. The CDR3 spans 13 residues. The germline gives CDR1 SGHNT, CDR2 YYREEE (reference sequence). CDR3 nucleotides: TGTGCCAGCAGCCACCCGACAGAAACTGAAGCTTTCTTT. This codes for CASSHPTETEAFF.

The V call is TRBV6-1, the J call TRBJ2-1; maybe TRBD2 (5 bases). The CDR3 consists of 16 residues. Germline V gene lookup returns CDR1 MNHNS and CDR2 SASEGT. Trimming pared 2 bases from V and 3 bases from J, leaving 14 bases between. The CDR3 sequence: CASSELLSGVYNEQFF. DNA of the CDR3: TGTGCCAGCAGTGAACTTTTAAGCGGAGTCTACAATGAGCAGTTCTTC.

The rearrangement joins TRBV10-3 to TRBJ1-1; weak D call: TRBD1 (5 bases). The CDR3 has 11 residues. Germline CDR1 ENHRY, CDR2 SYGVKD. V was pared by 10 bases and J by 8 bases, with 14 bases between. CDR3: CATMGGREAFF. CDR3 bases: TGTGCCACCATGGGGGGACGGGAAGCTTTCTTT.

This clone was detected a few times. In DNA form, the CDR3 reads TGTGCCAGCAGTGAACCGTCGGAGGTGAACACTGAAGCTTTCTTT. This encodes CASSEPSEVNTEAFF. The V gene is TRBV2, the J gene TRBJ1-1, with D uncertain. Trimming shortened V by 2 bases and J by 0 bases, and 10 bases separated the two germline ends. The CDR3 totals 15 residues. In germline, CDR1 is SNHLY, CDR2 FYNNEI.

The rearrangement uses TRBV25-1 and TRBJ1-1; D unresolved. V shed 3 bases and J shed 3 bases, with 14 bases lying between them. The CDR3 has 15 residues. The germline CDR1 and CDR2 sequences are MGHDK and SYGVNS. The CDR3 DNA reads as TGTGCCAGCAGTGATCCCCAGAACATCCACACTGAAGCTTTCTTT. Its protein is CASSDPQNIHTEAFF.

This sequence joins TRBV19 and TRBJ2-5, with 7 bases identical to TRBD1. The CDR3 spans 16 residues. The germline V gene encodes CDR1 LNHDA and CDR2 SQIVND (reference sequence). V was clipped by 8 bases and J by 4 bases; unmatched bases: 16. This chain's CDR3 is CASRESAAGTAETQYF. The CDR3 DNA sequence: TGTGCCAGTCGTGAATCTGCTGCCGGGACAGCAGAGACCCAGTACTTC.

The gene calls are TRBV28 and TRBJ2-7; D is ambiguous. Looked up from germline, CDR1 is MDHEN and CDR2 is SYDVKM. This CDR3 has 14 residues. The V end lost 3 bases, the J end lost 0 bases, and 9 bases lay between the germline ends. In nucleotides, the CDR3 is TGTGCCAGCAGTTTTATAAGTAGCTCCTACGAGCAGTACTTC. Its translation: CASSFISSSYEQYF.

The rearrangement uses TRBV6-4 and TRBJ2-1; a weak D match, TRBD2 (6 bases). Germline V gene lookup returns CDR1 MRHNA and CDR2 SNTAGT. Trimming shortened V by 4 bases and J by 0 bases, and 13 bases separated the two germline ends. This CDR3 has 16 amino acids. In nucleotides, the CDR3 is TGTGCCAGCAGTGCCCTTAGCGGTCCCTCCTACAATGAGCAGTTCTTC. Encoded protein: CASSALSGPSYNEQFF.

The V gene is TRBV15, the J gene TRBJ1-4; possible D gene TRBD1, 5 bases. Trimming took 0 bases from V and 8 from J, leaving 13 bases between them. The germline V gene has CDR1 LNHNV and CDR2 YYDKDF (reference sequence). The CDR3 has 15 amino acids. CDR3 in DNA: TGTGCCACCAGCAGAGATCGGGGAGGGACGGAAAAACTGTTTTTT. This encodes CATSRDRGGTEKLFF.

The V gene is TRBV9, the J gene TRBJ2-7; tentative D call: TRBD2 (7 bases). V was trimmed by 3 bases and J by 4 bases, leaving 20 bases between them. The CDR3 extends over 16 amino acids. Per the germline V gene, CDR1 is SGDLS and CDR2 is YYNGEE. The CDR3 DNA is TGTGCCAGCAGCGCCGAGGGGGGGGGCTTCCCGTACGAGCAGTACTTC. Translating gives CASSAEGGGFPYEQYF.

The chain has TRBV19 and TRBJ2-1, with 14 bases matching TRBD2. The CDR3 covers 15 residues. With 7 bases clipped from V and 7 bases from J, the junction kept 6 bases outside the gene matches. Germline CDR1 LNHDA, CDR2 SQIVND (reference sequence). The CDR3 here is CASTTSGRADNEQFF. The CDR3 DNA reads TGTGCCAGTACGACTAGCGGGAGGGCCGATAATGAGCAGTTCTTC. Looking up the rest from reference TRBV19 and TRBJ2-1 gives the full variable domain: DGGITQSPKYLFRKEGQNVTLSCEQNLNHDAMYWYRQDPGQGLRLIYYSQIVNDFQKGDIAEGYSVSREKKESFPLTVTSAQKNPTAFYLCASTTSGRADNEQFFGPGTRLTVL.

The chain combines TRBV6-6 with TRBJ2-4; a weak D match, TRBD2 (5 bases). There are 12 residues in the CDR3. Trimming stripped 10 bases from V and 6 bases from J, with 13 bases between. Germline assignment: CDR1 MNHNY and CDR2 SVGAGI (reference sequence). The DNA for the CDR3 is TGTGCCACAAATGAAGGGAGAAACATTCAGTACTTC. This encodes CATNEGRNIQYF.

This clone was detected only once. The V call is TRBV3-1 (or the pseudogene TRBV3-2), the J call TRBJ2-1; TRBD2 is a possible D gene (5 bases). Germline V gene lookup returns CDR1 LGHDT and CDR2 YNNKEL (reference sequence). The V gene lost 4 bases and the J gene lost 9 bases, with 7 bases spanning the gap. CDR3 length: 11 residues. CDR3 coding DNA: TGTGCCAGCAGCCTGGACTTTGAGCAGTTCTTC. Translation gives CASSLDFEQFF.

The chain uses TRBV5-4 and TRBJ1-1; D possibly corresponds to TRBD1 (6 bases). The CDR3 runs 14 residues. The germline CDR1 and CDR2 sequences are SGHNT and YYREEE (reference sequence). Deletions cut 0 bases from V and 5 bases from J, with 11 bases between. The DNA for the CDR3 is TGTGCCAGCAGCTTGGCCGGGGGGCGGACTGAAGCTTTCTTT. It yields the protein CASSLAGGRTEAFF.

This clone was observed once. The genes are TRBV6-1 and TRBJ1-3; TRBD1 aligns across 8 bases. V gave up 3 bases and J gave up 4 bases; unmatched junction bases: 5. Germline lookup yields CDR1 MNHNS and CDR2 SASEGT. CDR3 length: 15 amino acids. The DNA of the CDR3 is TGTGCCAGCAGTGACAGGGGGCTGGTCGGAAACACCATATATTTT. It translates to CASSDRGLVGNTIYF.

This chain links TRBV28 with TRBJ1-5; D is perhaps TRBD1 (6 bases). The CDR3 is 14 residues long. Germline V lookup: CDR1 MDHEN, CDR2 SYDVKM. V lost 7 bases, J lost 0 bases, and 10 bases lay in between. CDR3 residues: CASMRGYSNQPQHF. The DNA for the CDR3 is TGTGCCAGCATGAGGGGGTATAGCAATCAGCCCCAGCATTTT.

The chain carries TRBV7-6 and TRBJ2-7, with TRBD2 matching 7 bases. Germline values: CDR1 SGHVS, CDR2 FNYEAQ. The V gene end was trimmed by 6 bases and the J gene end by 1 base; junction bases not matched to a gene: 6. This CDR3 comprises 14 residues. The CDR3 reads CASSLTSASYEQYF. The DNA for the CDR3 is TGTGCCAGCAGTCTTACTAGCGCGTCCTACGAGCAGTACTTC.

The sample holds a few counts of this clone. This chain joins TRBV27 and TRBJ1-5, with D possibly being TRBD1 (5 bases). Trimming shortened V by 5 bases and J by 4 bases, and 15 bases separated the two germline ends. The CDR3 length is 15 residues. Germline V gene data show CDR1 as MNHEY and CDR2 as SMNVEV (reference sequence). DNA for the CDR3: TGTGCCAGCAGTCTCCAGGGACTTGGAAATCAGCCCCAGCATTTT. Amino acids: CASSLQGLGNQPQHF.